The 32 T cell receptor beta chains given below trace back to one sample, sequenced in a study of yellow fever vaccine responses in identical twins. TCRdb independently ran MiXCR on the RT-PCR reads; one entry per CDR3 protein. The table has roughly 1,000 distinct CDR3 sequences, 90% to 95% seen once. The sample was T cells from blood (PBMCs), unsorted or a sorted subset (not recorded which), taken before or after yellow fever vaccination (not recorded which). The receptors derive from a young woman who received the yellow fever vaccine.

This chain links TRBV15 with TRBJ1-5, with a possible D match to TRBD1 (5 bases). The CDR3 has 13 residues. The germline V and J ends were trimmed by 6 bases and 6 bases, with 12 bases remaining between them. Germline assignment: CDR1 LNHNV and CDR2 YYDKDF (reference sequence). CDR3 nucleotide sequence: TGTGCCACCAGTAGGGGCTTAAGTCAGCCCCAGCATTTT. It translates to CATSRGLSQPQHF.

J is TRBJ1-3 and V is TRBV23-1; a possible D gene is TRBD1 (6 bases). TRBV23-1 carries the ORF label, with uncertain function. The CDR3 covers 17 residues. The V and J ends lost 6 bases and 0 bases respectively, with 18 bases between them. The CDR3: CASSVTDSIHSGNTIYF. CDR3 DNA sequence: TGCGCCAGCAGCGTGACGGACAGCATCCACTCTGGAAACACCATATATTTT.

This chain joins TRBV11-3 and TRBJ2-2, with 7 bases that match TRBD2. V shed 0 bases, J shed 2 bases, and the junction held 9 bases outside the gene matches. Germline values: CDR1 SGHNT, CDR2 YENEEA. The CDR3 loop spans 18 amino acids. The CDR3 reads CASSLEEGTIPNTGELFF. The CDR3, as DNA: TGTGCCAGCAGCTTAGAGGAAGGGACTATTCCAAACACCGGGGAGCTGTTTTTT.

The genes are TRBV6-1 and TRBJ1-4; D unclear. Between the trimmed V and J ends, which lost 5 bases and 8 bases, there was a span of 15 bases. Germline lookup yields CDR1 MNHNS and CDR2 SASEGT. The CDR3 has 14 residues. For the CDR3, the DNA is TGTGCCAGCAGTAGCATAACTAAAAGGGAAAAACTGTTTTTT. It translates to CASSSITKREKLFF.

The V call is TRBV11-1, the J call TRBJ2-1, with 10 bases identical to TRBD2. The CDR3 contains 19 residues. The junction had 15 bases not matched to a gene; V was cut back by 5 bases and J by 2 bases. The germline gives CDR1 SGHAT, CDR2 FQDESV (reference sequence). The CDR3 loop reads CASSTSGRVPRLTYNEQFF. The CDR3 DNA is TGTGCCAGCAGCACAAGCGGGAGGGTCCCACGTTTGACCTACAATGAGCAGTTCTTC.

The chain uses TRBV18 and TRBJ2-7; 10 bases match TRBD2. The germline V gene has CDR1 KGHSH and CDR2 LQKENI. V lost 3 bases and J lost 2; bases outside the gene matches: 4. The CDR3 sequence is 15 residues long. The CDR3 region has the DNA TGTGCCAGCTCACCCCAAGGACTAGCGGCCTACGAGCAGTACTTC. Its translation is CASSPQGLAAYEQYF.

CDR3: CASSVDLRGKWDTQYF. The CDR3 DNA is TGTGCCAGCAGCGTAGATCTCAGGGGAAAATGGGATACGCAGTATTTT. The chain is built from TRBV9 and TRBJ2-3; D is possibly TRBD1 (6 bases). The CDR3 has 16 residues. From germline, CDR1 is SGDLS and CDR2 YYNGEE. Trimming cost V 0 bases and J 6 bases, with 17 bases left between them.

The chain has TRBV20-1 and TRBJ2-3; TRBD1 matches 8 bases. The CDR3 consists of 14 residues. The germline CDR1 and CDR2 sequences are DFQATT and SNEGSKA (reference sequence). V lost 4 bases, J lost 2 bases, and 5 bases stayed unmatched. The CDR3 reads CSATRQGNTDTQYF. In nucleotides, the CDR3 is TGCAGTGCTACCCGACAGGGGAACACAGATACGCAGTATTTT.

This chain links TRBV29-1 with TRBJ2-1, with 10 nucleotides matching TRBD2. V was pared by 3 bases and J by 8 bases, with 7 bases of the junction left unmatched. The CDR3 is 14 residues long. Germline V gene sequence: CDR1 SQVTM, CDR2 ANQGSEA. CDR3 loop: CSVDFLAGVDEQFF. CDR3 DNA sequence: TGCAGCGTTGACTTTCTAGCGGGAGTGGATGAGCAGTTCTTC.

The gene calls are TRBV2 and TRBJ2-2; D unclear. The V gene lost 3 bases and the J gene lost 4 bases, with 15 bases spanning the gap. Germline lookup yields CDR1 SNHLY and CDR2 FYNNEI. The CDR3 extends over 16 amino acids. The CDR3 loop reads CASSDTLFSGTGELFF. CDR3 sequence (DNA): TGTGCCAGCAGTGATACGTTGTTCTCGGGCACCGGGGAGCTGTTTTTT.

This clonotype was observed once. The rearrangement links TRBV11-2 to TRBJ2-5; D is unresolved. CDR1 is SGHAT, CDR2 FQNNGV, per germline. CDR3 length equals 13 residues. Trimming removed 8 bases from V and 1 base from J, with 11 bases in between. CDR3 sequence (DNA): TGTGCCAGCCAGGCTTCACTCCAAGAGACCCAGTACTTC. Its translation: CASQASLQETQYF.

V gene TRBV7-9 combines with J gene TRBJ2-7; D is undetermined. Germline V lookup: CDR1 SEHNR, CDR2 FQNEAQ (reference sequence). The V end was cut by 5 bases, the J end by 0 bases, with 5 bases between. CDR3 length: 12 residues. The CDR3 region has the DNA TGTGCCAGCAGCGCTAGCTCCTACGAGCAGTACTTC. Protein product: CASSASSYEQYF. The full variable domain, in which reference TRBV7-9 and TRBJ2-7 provide the parts outside the CDR3, is DTGVSQNPRHKITKRGQNVTFRCDPISEHNRLYWYRQTLGQGPEFLTYFQNEAQLEKSRLLSDRFSAERPKGSFSTLEIQRTEQGDSAMYLCASSASSYEQYFGPGTRLTVT.

CDR3 residues: CASSHLRTRDADTGELFF. In nucleotides, the CDR3 is TGTGCCAGCAGCCACCTCCGGACGCGGGATGCGGACACCGGGGAGCTGTTTTTT. The chain combines TRBV13 with TRBJ2-2, with D perhaps TRBD2 (6 bases). Trimming left V 5 bases short and J 3 bases short, with 22 bases between. Germline lookup yields CDR1 PRHDT and CDR2 FYEKMQ (reference sequence). The CDR3 runs to 18 residues.

This clonotype occurred once. The chain combines TRBV13 with TRBJ2-1; perhaps TRBD1 as D (5 bases). CDR1 and CDR2 (germline): PRHDT, FYEKMQ (reference sequence). The CDR3 covers 15 residues. V dropped 6 bases and J dropped 3 bases, with 15 bases sitting between them. As DNA, the CDR3 is TGTGCCAGCAGATCCGACAGCCGCGGCTACAATGAGCAGTTCTTC. It encodes CASRSDSRGYNEQFF. Based on the CDR3 plus reference TRBV13 and TRBJ2-1, the full variable domain is AAGVIQSPRHLIKEKRETATLKCYPIPRHDTVYWYQQGPGQDPQFLISFYEKMQSDKGSIPDRFSAQQFSDYHSELNMSSLELGDSALYFCASRSDSRGYNEQFFGPGTRLTVL.

This rearrangement joins TRBV10-3 to TRBJ2-2; 10 bases map to TRBD1. The CDR3 is 16 amino acids. Per germline, CDR1 ENHRY and CDR2 SYGVKD. The V segment lost 6 bases and the J segment 5 bases; nucleotides outside the gene matches: 9. The CDR3 spells CAIRARQGAETGELFF. The CDR3 bases are TGTGCCATCAGGGCCAGACAGGGGGCAGAGACCGGGGAGCTGTTTTTT.

The rearrangement joins TRBV15 to TRBJ2-2, with a tentative D call TRBD1 (5 bases). There are 13 residues in the CDR3. Germline CDR1 reads LNHNV; CDR2 reads YYDKDF (reference sequence). V was cut by 5 bases and J by 6 bases, with 10 bases left in between. Here the CDR3 DNA reads TGTGCCACCAGCTCAGGGCGTTCCGGGGAGCTGTTTTTT. Protein product: CATSSGRSGELFF.

The chain is built from TRBV30 and TRBJ1-6; TRBD1 matches at 8 bases. This CDR3 comprises 15 residues. Germline V gene lookup returns CDR1 GTSNPN and CDR2 SVGIG (reference sequence). V dropped 5 bases and J dropped 6; count of bases not matched to a gene: 9. This CDR3 is CAWSPDRAFNSPLHF. The CDR3 coding sequence is TGTGCCTGGTCCCCGGACAGGGCCTTTAATTCACCCCTCCACTTT. Looking up the rest from reference TRBV30 and TRBJ1-6 gives the full variable domain: SQTIHQWPATLVQPVGSPLSLECTVEGTSNPNLYWYRQAAGRGLQLLFYSVGIGQISSEVPQNLSASRPQDRQFILSSKKLLLSDSGFYLCAWSPDRAFNSPLHFGNGTRLTVT.

The rearrangement uses TRBV10-3 and TRBJ1-5; the D gene is possibly TRBD1 (5 bases). The CDR3 consists of 15 residues. Looked up from germline, CDR1 is ENHRY and CDR2 is SYGVKD. Trimming removed 10 bases at V and 0 bases at J, with 16 bases between. The CDR3 spells CATQPGESSNQPQHF. CDR3 DNA: TGTGCCACCCAGCCGGGGGAGTCTAGCAATCAGCCCCAGCATTTT.

V usage is TRBV15 and J usage is TRBJ2-3; D call uncertain. CDR3 length equals 15 residues. The ends were cut back, 2 bases at V and 3 bases at J, with 12 bases in the middle. In germline, CDR1 is LNHNV, CDR2 YYDKDF (reference sequence). CDR3 sequence reads: CATSRLAGPTDTQYF. Written as DNA, the CDR3 is TGTGCCACCAGCAGATTAGCAGGACCAACAGATACGCAGTATTTT.

The gene calls are TRBV28 and TRBJ2-3; D not resolved. This CDR3 is built from 13 residues. Germline CDR1 and CDR2: MDHEN and SYDVKM. The V end was cut by 1 base, the J end by 4 bases, with 6 bases between. In DNA, the CDR3 is TGTGCCAGCAGTTTATCCGGATCAGATACGCAGTATTTT. Amino acid sequence: CASSLSGSDTQYF.

The chain joins TRBV10-1 to TRBJ2-1, with unresolved D. Trimming removed 6 bases at V and 0 bases at J, with 18 bases between. CDR1 and CDR2 (germline): WNHNN, SYGVQD (reference sequence). This CDR3 is 17 amino acids long. The CDR3 loop reads CASSDTFTWSSYNEQFF. The DNA for the CDR3 is TGCGCCAGCAGCGACACCTTCACTTGGAGCTCCTACAATGAGCAGTTCTTC.

V is TRBV5-4 and J is TRBJ1-6; no reliable D call. Germline assignment: CDR1 SGHNT and CDR2 YYREEE (reference sequence). There are 13 residues in the CDR3. V was trimmed by 0 bases and J by 6 bases, leaving 4 bases between them. CDR3 amino acids: CASSLVGNSPLHF. The DNA for the CDR3 is TGTGCCAGCAGCTTGGTGGGTAATTCACCCCTCCACTTT. The full variable domain, with the rest looked up from reference TRBV5-4 and TRBJ1-6, is ETGVTQSPTHLIKTRGQQVTLRCSSQSGHNTVSWYQQALGQGPQFIFQYYREEENGRGNFPPRFSGLQFPNYSSELNVNALELDDSALYLCASSLVGNSPLHFGNGTRLTVT.

The CDR3 loop is CASSSRPSNTGELFF. DNA for the CDR3: TGTGCCAGCAGCTCCCGCCCAAGCAACACCGGGGAGCTGTTTTTT. The chain has TRBV7-1 and TRBJ2-2; D unresolved. TRBV7-1 is treated as an ORF (open reading frame) with a function not yet certain. V was cut by 3 bases and J by 2 bases, with 10 bases left in between. The CDR3 consists of 15 residues.

The rearrangement uses TRBV5-1 and TRBJ2-1; no clear D. V lost 1 base to trimming and J lost 7 bases, with 9 bases between them. The germline CDR1 and CDR2 sequences are SGHRS and YFSETQ. The CDR3 extends over 13 amino acids. CDR3 in amino acids: CASSLSGGNEQFF. CDR3 DNA sequence: TGCGCCAGCAGCTTGTCCGGTGGAAATGAGCAGTTCTTC.

The sample holds one count of this clonotype. The chain joins TRBV5-5 to TRBJ2-2; D not certain. This CDR3 contains 15 residues. The V end lost 0 bases, the J end lost 1 base, and 7 bases lay between the germline ends. CDR1 is SGHKS and CDR2 is YYEKEE in the germline V gene (reference sequence). The CDR3 DNA is TGTGCCAGCAGCTTGGTTGGTAGGAACACCGGGGAGCTGTTTTTT. Translation gives CASSLVGRNTGELFF. The full variable domain, its missing parts supplied by reference TRBV5-5 and TRBJ2-2, is DAGVTQSPTHLIKTRGQQVTLRCSPISGHKSVSWYQQVLGQGPQFIFQYYEKEERGRGNFPDRFSARQFPNYSSELNVNALLLGDSALYLCASSLVGRNTGELFFGEGSRLTVL.

This clonotype showed up just a few times. The V gene is TRBV12-3 or TRBV12-4, the J gene TRBJ1-1, with D possibly matching TRBD1 (5 bases). V was pared by 4 bases and J by 1 base, with 10 bases between. This CDR3 comprises 14 residues. The CDR3 DNA reads as TGTGCCAGCAGTTCGTTAACAGGGAACACTGAAGCTTTCTTT. Encoded protein: CASSSLTGNTEAFF.

This chain links TRBV11-3 with TRBJ2-1; no clear D. Trimming took 0 bases from V and 8 from J, leaving 5 bases between them. The CDR3 consists of 12 residues. Germline CDR1 is SGHNT and CDR2 is YENEEA. The CDR3 DNA is TGTGCCAGCAGCTTAGATTCCCATGAGCAGTTCTTC. This translates into CASSLDSHEQFF.

The chain couples TRBV10-3 to TRBJ2-2; no firm D call. V shed 5 bases and J shed 4 bases, with 17 bases lying between them. The CDR3 runs 16 residues. Germline CDR1 is ENHRY and CDR2 is SYGVKD. CDR3 nucleotides: TGTGCCATCAGTAACCCGGGTCCTGTGGGCACCGGGGAGCTGTTTTTT. Encoded protein: CAISNPGPVGTGELFF.

The J gene is TRBJ1-2, the V gene TRBV4-2; 8 bases are a match to TRBD1. This CDR3 contains 14 residues. The germline V gene has CDR1 LGHNA and CDR2 YNFKEQ. Trimming took 2 bases from V and 8 from J; bases not matched to a gene: 7. Here the CDR3 DNA reads TGTGCCAGCAGCCAATCGGACAGGGCGGGGGGCTACACCTTC. As protein: CASSQSDRAGGYTF.

The chain employs TRBV5-5 and TRBJ2-7, with 8 positions matching TRBD1. The V gene's germline CDR1 is SGHKS and CDR2 YYEKEE (reference sequence). V lost 3 bases, J lost 3 bases, and 2 bases stayed unmatched. The CDR3 has 13 amino acids. CDR3 protein: CASSSRGHYEQYF. The CDR3 bases are TGTGCCAGCAGCTCCAGGGGGCACTACGAGCAGTACTTC.

The V call is TRBV4-2, the J call TRBJ2-7, with 9 bases aligning to TRBD2. The V gene's germline CDR1 is LGHNA and CDR2 YNFKEQ. This CDR3 comprises 16 residues. V was pared by 2 bases and J by 4 bases, with 9 bases of the junction left unmatched. This CDR3 is CASSQNPGLAAYEQYF. The CDR3 region has the DNA TGTGCCAGCAGCCAAAATCCGGGACTAGCTGCTTACGAGCAGTACTTC.

The chain uses TRBV27 and TRBJ2-4, with D maybe TRBD1 (7 bases). Germline V lookup: CDR1 MNHEY, CDR2 SMNVEV (reference sequence). Trimming removed 5 bases at V and 2 bases at J, with 19 bases between. CDR3 size: 17 residues. CDR3 sequence: CASSPRPGGHTKNIQYF. For the CDR3, the DNA is TGTGCCAGCAGTCCCCGGCCAGGGGGGCACACCAAAAACATTCAGTACTTC.